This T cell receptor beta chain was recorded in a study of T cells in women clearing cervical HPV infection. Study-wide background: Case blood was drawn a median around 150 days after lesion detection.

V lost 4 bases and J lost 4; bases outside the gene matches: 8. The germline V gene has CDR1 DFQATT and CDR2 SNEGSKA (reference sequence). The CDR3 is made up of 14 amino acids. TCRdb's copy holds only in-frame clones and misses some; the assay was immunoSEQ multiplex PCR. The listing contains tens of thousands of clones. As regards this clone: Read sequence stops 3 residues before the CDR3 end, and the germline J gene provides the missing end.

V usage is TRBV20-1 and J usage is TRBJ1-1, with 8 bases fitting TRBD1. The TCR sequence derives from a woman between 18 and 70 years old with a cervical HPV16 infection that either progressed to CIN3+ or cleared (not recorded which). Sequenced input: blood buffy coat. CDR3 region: CSATQGALGTEAFF. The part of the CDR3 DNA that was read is TGCAGTGCTACCCAGGGGGCTTTGGGCACTGAA.